Listed below are T cell receptor beta chains from one sample, sequenced in a study of tumor-infiltrating lymphocytes in primary liver carcinoma. TCRdb re-analysed the multiplex PCR reads in MiXCR, keeping a single row per CDR3 protein. The sample consists of around 37,000 distinct CDR3 sequences, roughly 75% of them appearing once. The material sequenced was tumor-adjacent normal liver tissue. These receptors all come from a man in his forties with primary liver carcinoma and hepatitis B virus infection. The CDR3 runs from the conserved cysteine through the conserved F or W. The D gene is left open where the match is weak. Clone size is stated in some rows and not others, as once, few, many or a class when expanded.

D: -
V: TRBV5-4
size: -
J: TRBJ1-1
DNA: TGTGCCAGCAGCTTGAAAGGGGTGACTACTGAAGCTTTCTTT
CDR3: CASSLKGVTTEAFF

D: TRBD1
V: TRBV11-2
size: -
J: TRBJ1-1
DNA: TGTGCCAGCAGCTTAGATCGGACAGGGATTGACACTGAAGCCTACTTC
CDR3: CASSLDRTGIDTEAYF

D: -
V: TRBV29-1
size: -
J: TRBJ1-1
DNA: TGCAGCATCGTCAGAGGGGGGGTGAACACTGAAGATTTCTTT
CDR3: CSIVRGGVNTEDFF

D: TRBD1
V: TRBV5-1
size: -
J: TRBJ1-3
DNA: TGCGCCAGCAGCTTGGAGAGCCAGGGGGGAGTAGGAGACACCATATATTTT
CDR3: CASSLESQGGVGDTIYF

D: -
V: TRBV28
size: -
J: TRBJ1-1
DNA: TGTGCCAGCAGTGCCGCCGGGAAGAACACCGATGCTTTCTTT
CDR3: CASSAAGKNTDAFF

D: -
V: TRBV6-6
size: -
J: TRBJ2-6
DNA: TGTGCAAGCAGTACACAAGGTTTTCCCCCTGGGGCCAACGTCCTGACTTTC
CDR3: CASSTQGFPPGANVLTF

D: -
V: TRBV29-1
size: -
J: TRBJ2-6
DNA: TGCAGCGTTGATCTGACCTCAAGCTCTGGGGCCGACGTCCTGACTTTC
CDR3: CSVDLTSSSGADVLTF

D: TRBD1
V: TRBV29-1
size: -
J: TRBJ2-7
DNA: TGCAGCGTGTCCGTGGGACAGGGAGACTACGAGCAGCACTTC
CDR3: CSVSVGQGDYEQHF

D: -
V: TRBV12-5
size: -
J: TRBJ2-7
DNA: TGTGCCAGTGATGGGACCGGCACTCCCTACGAGCTGTACTTC
CDR3: CASDGTGTPYELYF

D: -
V: TRBV11-2
size: -
J: TRBJ2-7
DNA: TGTGCCAGCGGCTCTAACAGGAACACCTACGAGCAGTATTTC
CDR3: CASGSNRNTYEQYF

D: TRBD2
V: TRBV10-2
size: -
J: TRBJ2-3
DNA: TGCGCCAGCAGTAAGTCAAGAGCGGGAGTGGATACGCAGTATTTT
CDR3: CASSKSRAGVDTQYF

D: TRBD2
V: TRBV10-3
size: -
J: TRBJ2-1
DNA: TGTACCGTCAGTGAGCCGGGACTAGCGGGATTCAGCTCCTACAATGAGCAGTTCTTC
CDR3: CTVSEPGLAGFSSYNEQFF

D: TRBD2
V: TRBV6-4
size: many
J: TRBJ2-5
DNA: TGTGCCAGTGACAGGACTAGCGGGACGGAAGAGACCCAGTACTTC
CDR3: CASDRTSGTEETQYF

D: -
V: TRBV6-2/TRBV6-3
size: medium-sized
J: TRBJ2-7
DNA: TGTGCCAGCAGTCTACGAACGGGAGCAAACTACGAGCAGTACTTC
CDR3: CASSLRTGANYEQYF

D: -
V: TRBV5-6
size: -
J: TRBJ2-7
DNA: TGTGCCAGCAATCGGACATGGATCGGGTCCCACGAGCAGTACTTC
CDR3: CASNRTWIGSHEQYF

D: -
V: TRBV12-3/TRBV12-4
size: -
J: TRBJ1-2
DNA: TGTGCCAGCAGTTTACCGGTTCAGAGGGCTGATGGCTATACCTTC
CDR3: CASSLPVQRADGYTF

D: -
V: TRBV6-2/TRBV6-3
size: -
J: TRBJ2-1
DNA: TGTGCCAGCATGGCAGGTCTCACGGGAGAAGGGTACAATGAGCAGCTCTTC
CDR3: CASMAGLTGEGYNEQLF

D: -
V: TRBV11-1
size: -
J: TRBJ2-1
DNA: TGTGCCATTAGCACCCGTGTGGCGGACTCCTACAATGAGCAGTTCTTC
CDR3: CAISTRVADSYNEQFF

D: -
V: TRBV7-9
size: many
J: TRBJ1-5
DNA: TGTGCCAGCAGCTCCTCAGGGGTTAGCAATCAGCCCCAGCATTTT
CDR3: CASSSSGVSNQPQHF

D: -
V: TRBV5-1
size: -
J: TRBJ1-1
DNA: TGCGCCAACAGCACGGAGACAGGTGAAGCTTTCTTT
CDR3: CANSTETGEAFF

D: -
V: TRBV5-1
size: -
J: TRBJ2-1
DNA: TGCGCCAGCAGCTTCCAGGGCGGGGTATACAATGAGCAGTTCTTC
CDR3: CASSFQGGVYNEQFF

D: -
V: TRBV11-2
size: once
J: TRBJ2-5
DNA: TGTGCCAGCAGCCTCGGGCTGGGGGTCGGAGGGAGCTTC
CDR3: CASSLGLGVGGSF

D: TRBD1
V: TRBV6-1
size: -
J: TRBJ1-1
DNA: TGTACCAACAGTGAAAGTGAAGGGCAGGGGGCTAACACTGAAGCTTTCTTT
CDR3: CTNSESEGQGANTEAFF

D: -
V: TRBV10-2
size: -
J: TRBJ2-1
DNA: TGCACCAGCAGTATCTCTCGGGTCTACAATGAGCAGTTCTTC
CDR3: CTSSISRVYNEQFF

D: TRBD1
V: TRBV20-1
size: -
J: TRBJ2-7
DNA: TGCAGTGCTTGTGTTTCTTGGGACAGGGTCCACGAGCAGTATTTC
CDR3: CSACVSWDRVHEQYF

D: -
V: TRBV11-2
size: -
J: TRBJ1-5
DNA: TGTGTCAGCATCTTAGTAGGGATAACAGGGAGCAATCAGCCCCAGCATTTT
CDR3: CVSILVGITGSNQPQHF

D: TRBD2
V: TRBV11-1
size: -
J: TRBJ2-1
DNA: TGTGCCAGCAGCATAAGAAAGACCAGCGGGGCCTCACGGTTAGGCAATGAGCAGTTCTTC
CDR3: CASSIRKTSGASRLGNEQFF

D: TRBD1
V: TRBV29-1
size: few
J: TRBJ2-2
DNA: TGCAGCACCCCCGTAAGAGGGGGCGACACCGGGGAGCCGTTTTTT
CDR3: CSTPVRGGDTGEPFF

D: -
V: TRBV6-1
size: -
J: TRBJ2-3
DNA: TGTGCCGGTAAGCCCAGCACATATACGCAGTATTTT
CDR3: CAGKPSTYTQYF

D: -
V: TRBV29-1
size: -
J: TRBJ2-7
DNA: TGCAGCGTTGTTAGGGCCTCAAAGCAGTACTTC
CDR3: CSVVRASKQYF

D: TRBD1
V: TRBV20-1
size: many
J: TRBJ2-7
DNA: TGCAGTGGTAGCACAGGGGAGAGGGACTACGAGCAGTACTTC
CDR3: CSGSTGERDYEQYF

D: TRBD1
V: TRBV12-3/TRBV12-4
size: -
J: TRBJ1-5
DNA: TGTGCCGGACAGGGTTCGGGAGCTCAGCCCCAGCATTTT
CDR3: CAGQGSGAQPQHF

D: TRBD1
V: TRBV5-6
size: -
J: TRBJ2-7
DNA: TGTGCCAGCAGTCTGACAGGGAACGAGCGGTACTTC
CDR3: CASSLTGNERYF

D: -
V: TRBV28
size: -
J: TRBJ1-5
DNA: TGTACCAGCAGTTTCCAGGGAGTTACTCAGCCACAGCATTTT
CDR3: CTSSFQGVTQPQHF

D: -
V: TRBV29-1
size: -
J: TRBJ1-1
DNA: TGCACCGTTGCTCCTGGATGGGGAATGAACACTGAAGCTTTCTTT
CDR3: CTVAPGWGMNTEAFF

D: TRBD2
V: TRBV29-1
size: -
J: TRBJ2-4
DNA: TGCAGCGTAATTCATGAGCGGGGTATTCAGTACTTC
CDR3: CSVIHERGIQYF

D: -
V: TRBV2
size: -
J: TRBJ1-2
DNA: TGTGCCAGCAGTGTAGATCTGGGGAGCGGTGGCTACATCTTC
CDR3: CASSVDLGSGGYIF

D: TRBD2
V: TRBV29-1
size: -
J: TRBJ2-1
DNA: TGCGGCGTTGATGTGAGTTGGGGGGGATACGATGAGCAGTTCTTC
CDR3: CGVDVSWGGYDEQFF

D: -
V: TRBV6-2/TRBV6-3
size: once
J: TRBJ2-1
DNA: TGTGCCAGCAGCTTACTCGATAGGGGCAACAATGAGCAGTTCTTC
CDR3: CASSLLDRGNNEQFF

D: TRBD2
V: TRBV5-5
size: -
J: TRBJ2-3
DNA: TGTGCCAGCAGCCCGACCGGGACTAGCGGGAGCAGGGATACGCAGTATTTT
CDR3: CASSPTGTSGSRDTQYF

D: -
V: TRBV5-1
size: few
J: TRBJ2-5
DNA: TGCGCCAGCAGCCTTAGCGGATCAGGGCAAGAGACCCGGTACTTC
CDR3: CASSLSGSGQETRYF

D: -
V: TRBV6-2/TRBV6-3
size: -
J: TRBJ2-1
DNA: TGTGCCAGCAGTCCTAGCACTACATTGAGTGGGGTGCAGTTCTTC
CDR3: CASSPSTTLSGVQFF

D: TRBD1
V: TRBV20-1
size: few
J: TRBJ2-5
DNA: TGCAGTGCTAGGAGGGGGCTCGAAGAGACCCAGTACTTC
CDR3: CSARRGLEETQYF

D: -
V: TRBV6-1
size: -
J: TRBJ2-7
DNA: TGTGTCAGCAGTGAAGCAGCCGTCAGGGGCTGCTACGAGCAGTACTTC
CDR3: CVSSEAAVRGCYEQYF

D: -
V: TRBV5-1
size: -
J: TRBJ2-2
DNA: TGCGCTAGCAGCGACACCGGTAAGGCCGGGGAGCTGTTTTTT
CDR3: CASSDTGKAGELFF

D: -
V: TRBV6-1
size: -
J: TRBJ2-3
DNA: TGTGCCGGTAGCCACACAGATACGCAGTACTTT
CDR3: CAGSHTDTQYF

D: -
V: TRBV10-2
size: -
J: TRBJ1-5
DNA: TGCGTCAACAGTGAGATCGCAGGGGATCAGCCCCAGCATTTT
CDR3: CVNSEIAGDQPQHF

D: -
V: TRBV6-6
size: -
J: TRBJ2-1
DNA: TGTGCCAGCAGTTATTCGTTCGAGCGCAATGAGCAGTTCTTC
CDR3: CASSYSFERNEQFF

D: -
V: TRBV7-8
size: few
J: TRBJ2-7
DNA: TGTGCCAGCAGCCCGGGACCCGACTACGAACGGTACTTC
CDR3: CASSPGPDYERYF

D: -
V: TRBV11-1
size: -
J: TRBJ2-1
DNA: TGTGCCAGCAGCATAGGAAAGACTAGAGGGGCCTCGCGGTTCGCCAATGAGCAGTTCTTC
CDR3: CASSIGKTRGASRFANEQFF

D: -
V: TRBV29-1
size: medium-sized
J: TRBJ2-3
DNA: TGCAGCGCCCCCGGGGTCCTCCTCACAGATACGCAGTATTTT
CDR3: CSAPGVLLTDTQYF

D: TRBD2
V: TRBV14
size: -
J: TRBJ2-1
DNA: TGTGCCAGCAGTATCGTAGCGGGATGGGTAAATAATGAGCAGTTCTTC
CDR3: CASSIVAGWVNNEQFF

D: -
V: TRBV11-2
size: -
J: TRBJ1-5
DNA: TGTGCCAGCAGCTCCCAGGACCCTAATCAGCCCCAGCATTTT
CDR3: CASSSQDPNQPQHF

D: -
V: TRBV20-1
size: once
J: TRBJ1-1
DNA: TGCAGTGCTCCCACGACGGGCATTGAAGCTTTCTTT
CDR3: CSAPTTGIEAFF

D: -
V: TRBV11-2
size: -
J: TRBJ1-6
DNA: TGTACCAGCGCGGGCGGAAATAATTCACCCCTCCACTTT
CDR3: CTSAGGNNSPLHF

D: TRBD2
V: TRBV11-1
size: -
J: TRBJ2-1
DNA: TGTGACAGCGGCATAGCAAAGACTAGCGGGGCCTCACGGTTCGGCAATGAGCAGTTCTTC
CDR3: CDSGIAKTSGASRFGNEQFF